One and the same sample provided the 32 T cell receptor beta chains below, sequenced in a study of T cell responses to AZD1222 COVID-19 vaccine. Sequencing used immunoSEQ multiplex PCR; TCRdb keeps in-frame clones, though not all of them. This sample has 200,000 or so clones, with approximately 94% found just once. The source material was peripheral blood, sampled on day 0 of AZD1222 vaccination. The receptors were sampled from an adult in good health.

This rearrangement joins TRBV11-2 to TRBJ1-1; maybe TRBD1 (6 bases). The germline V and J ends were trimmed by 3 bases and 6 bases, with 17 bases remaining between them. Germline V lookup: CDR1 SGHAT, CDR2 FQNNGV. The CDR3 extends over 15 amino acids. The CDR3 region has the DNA TGTGCCAGCAGCTTTGGGCAGGGGATGAGTTCTGAAGCTTTCTTT. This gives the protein CASSFGQGMSSEAFF. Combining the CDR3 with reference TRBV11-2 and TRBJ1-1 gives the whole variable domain EAGVAQSPRYKIIEKRQSVAFWCNPISGHATLYWYQQILGQGPKLLIQFQNNGVVDDSQLPKDRFSAERLKGVDSTLKIQPAKLEDSAVYLCASSFGQGMSSEAFFGQGTRLTVV.

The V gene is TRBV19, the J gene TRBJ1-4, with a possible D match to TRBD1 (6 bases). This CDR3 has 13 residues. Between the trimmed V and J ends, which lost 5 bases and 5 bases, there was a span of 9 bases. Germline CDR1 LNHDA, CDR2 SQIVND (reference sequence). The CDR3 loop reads CASSGGLNEKLFF. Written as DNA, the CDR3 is TGTGCCAGTAGTGGGGGCCTAAATGAAAAACTGTTTTTT.

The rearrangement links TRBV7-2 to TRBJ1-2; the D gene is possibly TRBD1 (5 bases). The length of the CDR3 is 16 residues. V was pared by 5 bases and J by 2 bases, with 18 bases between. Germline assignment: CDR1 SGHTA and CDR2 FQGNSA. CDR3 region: CASSPSRGVTNYGYTF. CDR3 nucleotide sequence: TGTGCCAGCAGCCCCTCCCGAGGGGTCACGAACTATGGCTACACCTTC.

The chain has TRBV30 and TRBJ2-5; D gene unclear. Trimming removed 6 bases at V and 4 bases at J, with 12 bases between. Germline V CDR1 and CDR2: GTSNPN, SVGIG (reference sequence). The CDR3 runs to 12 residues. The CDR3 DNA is TGTGCCTGCCCCGGCCCGAGAGAGACCCAGTACTTC. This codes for CACPGPRETQYF.

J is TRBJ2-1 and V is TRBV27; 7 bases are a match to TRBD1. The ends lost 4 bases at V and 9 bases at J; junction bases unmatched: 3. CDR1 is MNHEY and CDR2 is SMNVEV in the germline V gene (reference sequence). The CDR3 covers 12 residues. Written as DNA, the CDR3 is TGTGCCAGCAGTTATGACAGGGTTGAGCAGTTCTTC. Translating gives CASSYDRVEQFF.

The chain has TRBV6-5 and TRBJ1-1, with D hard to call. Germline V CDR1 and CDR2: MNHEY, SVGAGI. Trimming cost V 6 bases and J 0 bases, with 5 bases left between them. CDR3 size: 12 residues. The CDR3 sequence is CASRSVNTEAFF. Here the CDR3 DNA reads TGTGCCAGCAGATCAGTGAACACTGAAGCTTTCTTT.

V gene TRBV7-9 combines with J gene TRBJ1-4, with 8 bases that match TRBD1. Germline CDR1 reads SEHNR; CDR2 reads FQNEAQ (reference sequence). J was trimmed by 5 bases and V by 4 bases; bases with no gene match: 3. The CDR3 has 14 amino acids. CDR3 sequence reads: CASSSRGRNEKLFF. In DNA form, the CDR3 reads TGTGCCAGCAGCTCCAGGGGGCGGAATGAAAAACTGTTTTTT.

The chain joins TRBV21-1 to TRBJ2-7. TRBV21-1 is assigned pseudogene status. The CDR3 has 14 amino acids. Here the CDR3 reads CASSNCQSSYEQYF. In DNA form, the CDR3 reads TGTGCCAGCAGCAATTGCCAGAGCTCCTACGAGCAGTACTTC.

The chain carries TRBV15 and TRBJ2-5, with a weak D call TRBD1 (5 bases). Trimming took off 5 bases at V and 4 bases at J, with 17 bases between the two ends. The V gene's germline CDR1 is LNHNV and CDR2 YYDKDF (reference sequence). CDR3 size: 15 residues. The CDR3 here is CATSPRDRPRETQYF. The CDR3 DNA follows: TGTGCCACCAGCCCCCGAGACAGACCTCGAGAGACCCAGTACTTC. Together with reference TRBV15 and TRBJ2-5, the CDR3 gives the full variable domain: DAMVIQNPRYQVTQFGKPVTLSCSQTLNHNVMYWYQQKSSQAPKLLFHYYDKDFNNEADTPDNFQSRRPNTSFCFLDIRSPGLGDTAMYLCATSPRDRPRETQYFGPGTRLLVL.

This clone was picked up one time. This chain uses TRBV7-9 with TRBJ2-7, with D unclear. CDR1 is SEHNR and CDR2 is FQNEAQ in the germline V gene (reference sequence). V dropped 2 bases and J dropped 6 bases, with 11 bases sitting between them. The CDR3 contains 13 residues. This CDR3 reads CASSLIKGGEQYF. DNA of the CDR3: TGTGCCAGCAGCTTAATAAAAGGCGGCGAGCAGTACTTC.

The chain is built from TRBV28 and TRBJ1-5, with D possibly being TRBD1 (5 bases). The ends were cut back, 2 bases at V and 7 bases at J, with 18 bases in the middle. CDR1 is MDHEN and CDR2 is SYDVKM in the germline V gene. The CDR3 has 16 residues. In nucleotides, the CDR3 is TGTGCCAGCAGTTTACAAGCCGGGGGGGGTAAGCAGCCCCAGCATTTT. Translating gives CASSLQAGGGKQPQHF.

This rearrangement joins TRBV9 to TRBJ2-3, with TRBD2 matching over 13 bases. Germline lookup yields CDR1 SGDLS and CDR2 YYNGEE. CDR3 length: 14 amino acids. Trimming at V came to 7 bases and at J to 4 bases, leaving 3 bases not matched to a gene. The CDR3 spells CASGLAGVADTQYF. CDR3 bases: TGTGCCAGCGGACTAGCGGGAGTGGCAGATACGCAGTATTTT.

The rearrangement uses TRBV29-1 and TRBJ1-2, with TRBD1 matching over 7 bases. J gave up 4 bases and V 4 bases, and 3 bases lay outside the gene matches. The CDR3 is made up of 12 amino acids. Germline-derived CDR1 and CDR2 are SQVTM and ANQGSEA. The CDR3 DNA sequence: TGCAGCGTTGCCGGGACAGCCTATGGCTACACCTTC. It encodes CSVAGTAYGYTF.

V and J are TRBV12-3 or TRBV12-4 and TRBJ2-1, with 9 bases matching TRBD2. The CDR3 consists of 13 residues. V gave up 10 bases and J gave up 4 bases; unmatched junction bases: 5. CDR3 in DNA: TGTGCCATGCGGCGGGGGGGTTACAATGAGCAGTTCTTC. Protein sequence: CAMRRGGYNEQFF.

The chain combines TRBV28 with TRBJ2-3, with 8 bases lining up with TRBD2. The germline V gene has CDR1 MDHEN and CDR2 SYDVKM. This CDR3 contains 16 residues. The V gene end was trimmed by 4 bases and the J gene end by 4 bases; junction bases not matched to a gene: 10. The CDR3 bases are TGTGCCAGCAGTTCACCCTTGGCGGGAGGACCAGATACGCAGTATTTT. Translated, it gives CASSSPLAGGPDTQYF.

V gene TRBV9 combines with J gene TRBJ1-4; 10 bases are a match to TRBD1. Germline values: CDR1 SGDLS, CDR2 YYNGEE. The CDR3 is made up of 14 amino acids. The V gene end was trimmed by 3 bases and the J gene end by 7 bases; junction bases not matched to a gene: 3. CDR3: CASSGTGGSEKLFF. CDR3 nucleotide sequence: TGTGCCAGCAGCGGGACAGGGGGAAGTGAAAAACTGTTTTTT.

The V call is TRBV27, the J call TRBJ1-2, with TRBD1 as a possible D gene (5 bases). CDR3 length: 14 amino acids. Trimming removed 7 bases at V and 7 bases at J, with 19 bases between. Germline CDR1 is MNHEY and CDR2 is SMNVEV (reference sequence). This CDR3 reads CASNPSGFLGGYTF. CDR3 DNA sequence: TGTGCCAGCAACCCCTCAGGGTTTCTCGGTGGCTACACCTTC.

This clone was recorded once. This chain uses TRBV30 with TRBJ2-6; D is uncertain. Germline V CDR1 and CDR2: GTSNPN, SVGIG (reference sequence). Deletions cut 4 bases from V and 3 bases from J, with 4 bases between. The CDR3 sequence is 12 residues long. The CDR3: CAWTGGANVLTF. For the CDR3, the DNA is TGTGCCTGGACCGGTGGGGCCAACGTCCTGACTTTC.

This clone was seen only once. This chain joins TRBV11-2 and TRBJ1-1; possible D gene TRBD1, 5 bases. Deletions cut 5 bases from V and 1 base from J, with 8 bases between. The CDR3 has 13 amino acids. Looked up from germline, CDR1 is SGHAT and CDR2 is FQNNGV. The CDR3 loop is CASSLGGNTEAFF. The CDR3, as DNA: TGTGCCAGCAGCCTGGGGGGGAACACTGAAGCTTTCTTT.

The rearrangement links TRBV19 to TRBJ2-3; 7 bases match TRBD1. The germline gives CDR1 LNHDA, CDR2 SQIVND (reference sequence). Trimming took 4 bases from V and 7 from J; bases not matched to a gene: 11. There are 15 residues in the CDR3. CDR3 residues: CASSKEQGFRNTQYF. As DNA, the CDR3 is TGTGCCAGTAGTAAGGAACAGGGGTTTAGGAATACGCAGTATTTT.

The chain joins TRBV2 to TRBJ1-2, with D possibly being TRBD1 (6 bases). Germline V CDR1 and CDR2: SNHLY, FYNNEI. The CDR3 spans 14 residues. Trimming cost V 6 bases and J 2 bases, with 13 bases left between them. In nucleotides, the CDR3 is TGTGCCAGCAGCTACAGGGATCCCAACTATGGCTACACCTTC. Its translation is CASSYRDPNYGYTF.

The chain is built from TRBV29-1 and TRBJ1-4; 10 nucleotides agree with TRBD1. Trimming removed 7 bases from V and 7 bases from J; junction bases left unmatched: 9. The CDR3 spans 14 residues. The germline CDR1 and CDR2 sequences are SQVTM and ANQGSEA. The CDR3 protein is CSAGGGTGVEKLFF. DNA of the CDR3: TGCAGCGCCGGCGGTGGGACAGGGGTTGAAAAACTGTTTTTT.

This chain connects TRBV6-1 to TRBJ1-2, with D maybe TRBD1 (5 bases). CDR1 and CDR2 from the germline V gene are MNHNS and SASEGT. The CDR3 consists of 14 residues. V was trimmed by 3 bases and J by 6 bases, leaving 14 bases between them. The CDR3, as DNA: TGTGCCAGCAGTGACCCGGGACGGAACCATGGCTACACCTTC. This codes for CASSDPGRNHGYTF.

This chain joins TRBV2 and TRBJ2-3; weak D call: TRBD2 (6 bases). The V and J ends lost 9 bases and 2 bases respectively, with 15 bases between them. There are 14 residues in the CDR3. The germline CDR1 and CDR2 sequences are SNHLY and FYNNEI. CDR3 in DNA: TGTGCCAGTAAGGAGGACTACCTCACAGATACGCAGTATTTT. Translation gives CASKEDYLTDTQYF.

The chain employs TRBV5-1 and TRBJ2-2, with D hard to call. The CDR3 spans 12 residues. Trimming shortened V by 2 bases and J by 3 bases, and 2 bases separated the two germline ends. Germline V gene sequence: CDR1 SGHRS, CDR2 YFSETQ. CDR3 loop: CASSFDTGELFF. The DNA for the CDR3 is TGCGCCAGCAGCTTCGACACCGGGGAGCTGTTTTTT. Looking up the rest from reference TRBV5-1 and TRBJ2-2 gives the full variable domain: KAGVTQTPRYLIKTRGQQVTLSCSPISGHRSVSWYQQTPGQGLQFLFEYFSETQRNKGNFPGRFSGRQFSNSRSEMNVSTLELGDSALYLCASSFDTGELFFGEGSRLTVL.

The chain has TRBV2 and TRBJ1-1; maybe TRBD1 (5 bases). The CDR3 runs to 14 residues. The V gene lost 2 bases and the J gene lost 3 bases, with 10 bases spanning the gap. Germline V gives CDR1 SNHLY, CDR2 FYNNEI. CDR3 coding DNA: TGTGCCAGCAGTGAAACTTCCAGGGACACTGAAGCTTTCTTT. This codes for CASSETSRDTEAFF.

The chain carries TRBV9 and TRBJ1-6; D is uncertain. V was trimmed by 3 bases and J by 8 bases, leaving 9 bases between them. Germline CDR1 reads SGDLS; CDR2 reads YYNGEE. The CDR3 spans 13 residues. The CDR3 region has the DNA TGTGCCAGCAGCGATTCGACTCATTCACCCCTCCACTTT. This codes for CASSDSTHSPLHF. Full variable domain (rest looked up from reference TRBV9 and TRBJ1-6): DSGVTQTPKHLITATGQRVTLRCSPRSGDLSVYWYQQSLDQGLQFLIQYYNGEERAKGNILERFSAQQFPDLHSELNLSSLELGDSALYFCASSDSTHSPLHFGNGTRLTVT.

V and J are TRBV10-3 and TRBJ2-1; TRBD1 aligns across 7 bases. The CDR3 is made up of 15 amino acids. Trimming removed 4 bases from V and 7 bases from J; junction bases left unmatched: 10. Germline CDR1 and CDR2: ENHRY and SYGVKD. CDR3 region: CAISAVGQFGNEQFF. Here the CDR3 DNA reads TGTGCCATCAGTGCGGTGGGACAGTTCGGGAATGAGCAGTTCTTC.

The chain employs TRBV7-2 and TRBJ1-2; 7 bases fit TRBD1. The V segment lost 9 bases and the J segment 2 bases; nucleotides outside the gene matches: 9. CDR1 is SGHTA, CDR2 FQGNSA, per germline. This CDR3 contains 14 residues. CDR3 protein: CASVRDSRNYGYTF. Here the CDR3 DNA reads TGTGCCAGTGTCCGGGACAGTCGAAACTATGGCTACACCTTC.

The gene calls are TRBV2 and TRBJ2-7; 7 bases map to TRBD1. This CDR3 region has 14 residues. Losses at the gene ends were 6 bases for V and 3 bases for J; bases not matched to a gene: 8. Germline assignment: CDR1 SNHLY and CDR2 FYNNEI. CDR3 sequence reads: CASRPTGTVYEQYF. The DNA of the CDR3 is TGTGCCAGCAGACCGACCGGGACAGTCTACGAGCAGTACTTC. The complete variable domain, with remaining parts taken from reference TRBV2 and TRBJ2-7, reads EPEVTQTPSHQVTQMGQEVILRCVPISNHLYFYWYRQILGQKVEFLVSFYNNEISEKSEIFDDQFSVERPDGSNFTLKIRSTKLEDSAMYFCASRPTGTVYEQYFGPGTRLTVT.

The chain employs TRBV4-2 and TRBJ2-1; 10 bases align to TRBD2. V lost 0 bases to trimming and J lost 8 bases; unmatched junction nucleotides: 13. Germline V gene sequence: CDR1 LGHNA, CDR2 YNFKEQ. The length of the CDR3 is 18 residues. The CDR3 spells CASSQDPLGAGGPHEQFF. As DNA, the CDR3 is TGTGCCAGCAGCCAAGATCCGTTAGGAGCGGGAGGGCCGCATGAGCAGTTCTTC.

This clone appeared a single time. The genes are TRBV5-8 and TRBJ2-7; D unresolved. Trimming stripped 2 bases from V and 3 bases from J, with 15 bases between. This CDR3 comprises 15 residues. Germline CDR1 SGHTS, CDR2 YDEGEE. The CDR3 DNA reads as TGTGCCAGCAGCTTAAAGACCGATGGACGCTACGAGCAGTACTTC. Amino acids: CASSLKTDGRYEQYF.